This TCR beta chain originates from a study of shared clonotypes between healthy human individuals. Study information: Contributing individuals were a couple of females and three males aged 18 to 49. Overall study results and limits: Having only a few donors restricted how much genetic and exposure-history diversity was captured. Among donors, clonotype sharing was expected to be affected by sequencing depth. Sharing across a handful of donors was seen in 4% to 5.5% of naive CD4 clonotypes.

This table comes from immunoSEQ multiplex PCR, and its TCRdb copy is limited to in-frame clones, with some not included. The data show fewer than 1.6 million clones, about 98.5% seen once. The CDR3 loop spans 14 amino acids. Germline-derived CDR1 and CDR2 are LNHDA and SQIVND (reference sequence). The ends were cut back, 2 bases at V and 6 bases at J, with 11 bases in the middle. In the case of this clone: Its antigen is unidentified.

This chain joins TRBV19 and TRBJ2-1; perhaps TRBD1 as D (5 bases). The TCR was taken from a man aged 25 to 40 in good health. The sequenced sample consisted of naive CD4+ T cells sorted from blood. Indicated subset: CD45RA+ positively selected. The CDR3 region has the DNA TGTGCCAGTAGTATAAGCGCCCAGGGCAATGAGCAGTTCTTC. It specifies CASSISAQGNEQFF. The full variable domain, in which reference TRBV19 and TRBJ2-1 provide the parts outside the CDR3, is DGGITQSPKYLFRKEGQNVTLSCEQNLNHDAMYWYRQDPGQGLRLIYYSQIVNDFQKGDIAEGYSVSREKKESFPLTVTSAQKNPTAFYLCASSISAQGNEQFFGPGTRLTVL.